The 15 T cell receptor beta chains reported below all come from one sample, sequenced in a study of blood T cell repertoires in COVID-19. This table comes from immunoSEQ multiplex PCR, and its TCRdb copy is limited to in-frame clones, with some not included. This sample carries about 240,000 clones, roughly 86% of them seen once, and the ten largest clones take approximately 7.2%. The sequencing input was peripheral blood. Receptor source: a woman between 65 and 79 years old with active or convalescent COVID-19.

The chain uses TRBV5-4 and TRBJ2-5; 7 bases map to TRBD1. V trimming: 4 bases; J trimming: 4 bases; junction bases outside the gene matches: 10. The germline V gene has CDR1 SGHNT and CDR2 YYREEE (reference sequence). This CDR3 has 15 amino acids. The CDR3 sequence: CASSEATGMGETQYF. In DNA, the CDR3 is TGTGCCAGCAGCGAGGCGACAGGGATGGGAGAGACCCAGTACTTC.

This clone was observed a few times. The chain has TRBV4-1 and TRBJ1-5; D remains unclear. The CDR3 runs 14 residues. CDR1 is MGHRA and CDR2 is YSYEKL in the germline V gene. V lost 0 bases to trimming and J lost 1 base, with 4 bases between them. This CDR3 reads CASSQESSNQPQHF. CDR3 coding DNA: TGCGCCAGCAGCCAAGAAAGCAGCAATCAGCCCCAGCATTTT.

The chain uses TRBV6-6 and TRBJ2-5; 7 nucleotides agree with TRBD2. V lost 0 bases to trimming and J lost 4 bases; unmatched junction nucleotides: 8. Germline V CDR1 and CDR2: MNHNY, SVGAGI (reference sequence). The CDR3 spans 16 residues. CDR3 coding DNA: TGTGCCAGCAGTTACTCCCGGGGGGTGCTCCGAGAGACCCAGTACTTC. Translation: CASSYSRGVLRETQYF.

J is TRBJ2-7 and V is TRBV5-1; no reliable D call. Trimming stripped 7 bases from V and 0 bases from J, with 8 bases between. This CDR3 has 12 residues. Germline-derived CDR1 and CDR2 are SGHRS and YFSETQ. CDR3 nucleotides: TGCGCCAGCCGACTGGACTCCTACGAGCAGTACTTC. Amino acids: CASRLDSYEQYF.

The V call is TRBV12-3 or TRBV12-4, the J call TRBJ1-2; D not resolved. The CDR3 extends over 12 amino acids. Trimming took 4 bases from V and 9 from J, leaving 12 bases between them. The CDR3 loop is CASSSDWLSYTF. The CDR3 DNA reads TGTGCCAGCAGTTCAGATTGGCTGAGCTACACCTTC.

This chain connects TRBV2 to TRBJ2-5; unclear D gene. V lost 6 bases and J 8 bases, leaving 16 bases between the germline ends. The CDR3 covers 13 residues. CDR1 SNHLY and CDR2 FYNNEI come from the germline V gene. DNA of the CDR3: TGTGCCAGCAGCGAGACTGGAGTTAATACCCAGTACTTC. Translation: CASSETGVNTQYF.

The rearrangement joins TRBV9 to TRBJ2-2; weak D call: TRBD1 (5 bases). Germline CDR1 reads SGDLS; CDR2 reads YYNGEE. There are 14 residues in the CDR3. V shed 9 bases and J shed 4 bases, with 16 bases lying between them. The CDR3 DNA is TGTGCCACCAAACCCTCCGACAGCACCGGGGAGCTGTTTTTT. Translated: CATKPSDSTGELFF.

V is TRBV27 and J is TRBJ2-1, with TRBD2 matching 12 bases. The CDR3 has 14 residues. J was trimmed by 15 bases and V by 5 bases; bases with no gene match: 11. The V gene's germline CDR1 is MNHEY and CDR2 SMNVEV (reference sequence). The CDR3 DNA reads as TGTGCCAGCAGTGCCGGACTAGCGGGGTTTGGGCGGTTCTTC. Protein: CASSAGLAGFGRFF.

This rearrangement joins TRBV6-1 to TRBJ2-6; 9 bases fit TRBD1. The CDR3 loop spans 17 amino acids. V dropped 4 bases and J dropped 4; count of bases not matched to a gene: 8. Germline CDR1 and CDR2: MNHNS and SASEGT. CDR3 nucleotide sequence: TGTGCCAGCAGTGCCGGGACAGGGTTGACGGGGGCCAACGTCCTGACTTTC. This gives the protein CASSAGTGLTGANVLTF.

The chain employs TRBV18 and TRBJ2-1; possible D gene TRBD2, 5 bases. The V end was cut by 1 base, the J end by 9 bases, with 10 bases between. Germline lookup yields CDR1 KGHSH and CDR2 LQKENI. The CDR3 loop spans 13 amino acids. The CDR3: CASSPLREGEQFF. In DNA, the CDR3 is TGTGCCAGCTCACCACTTCGGGAAGGTGAGCAGTTCTTC.

A few counts support this clone. V is TRBV11-2 and J is TRBJ1-2; D uncertain. CDR1 and CDR2 from the germline V gene are SGHAT and FQNNGV. The CDR3 totals 15 residues. The germline V and J ends were trimmed by 0 bases and 4 bases, with 12 bases remaining between them. Here the CDR3 reads CASSLDLSTSYGYTF. The CDR3 DNA reads as TGTGCCAGCAGCTTAGATCTATCAACGAGCTATGGCTACACCTTC.

The gene calls are TRBV15 and TRBJ2-5; tentatively, D is TRBD1 (6 bases). V gave up 1 base and J gave up 4 bases, with 16 bases separating them. This CDR3 comprises 16 residues. Germline V gene data show CDR1 as LNHNV and CDR2 as YYDKDF (reference sequence). CDR3 in DNA: TGTGCCACCAGCAGAGGACAACAGGGTTTTGGAGAGACCCAGTACTTC. The encoded protein is CATSRGQQGFGETQYF. Full variable domain (remainder filled in from reference TRBV15 and TRBJ2-5): DAMVIQNPRYQVTQFGKPVTLSCSQTLNHNVMYWYQQKSSQAPKLLFHYYDKDFNNEADTPDNFQSRRPNTSFCFLDIRSPGLGDTAMYLCATSRGQQGFGETQYFGPGTRLLVL.

V usage is TRBV27 and J usage is TRBJ1-5, with 7 bases that match TRBD1. CDR3 length: 14 residues. Unmatched junction bases numbered 7, after V lost 7 bases and J lost 4 bases. The germline gives CDR1 MNHEY, CDR2 SMNVEV (reference sequence). CDR3 nucleotides: TGTGCCAGCACCCCGGACAGGTTTAATCAGCCCCAGCATTTT. Translated, it gives CASTPDRFNQPQHF.

V gene TRBV27 combines with J gene TRBJ1-2, with 9 bases aligning to TRBD1. The J segment lost 6 bases and the V segment lost 6 bases, leaving 8 bases of the junction unmatched. The CDR3 covers 14 residues. Germline V gives CDR1 MNHEY, CDR2 SMNVEV (reference sequence). The CDR3 DNA is TGTGCCAGCAGCGCGGACAGGGGAGTGAATGGCTACACCTTC. This gives the protein CASSADRGVNGYTF.

The rearrangement joins TRBV7-6 to TRBJ2-5; no clear D gene. The CDR3 totals 11 residues. Germline lookup yields CDR1 SGHVS and CDR2 FNYEAQ. Trimming took 7 bases from V and 5 from J, leaving 8 bases between them. The CDR3: CASTFLETQYF. CDR3 nucleotide sequence: TGTGCCAGCACCTTTCTCGAGACCCAGTACTTC.